These T cell receptor beta chains were read from a single sample in a study of T-cell reconstitution after alpha-beta-depleted transplantation in children. TCRdb used MiXCR to reprocess the PCR reads, holding one entry per CDR3 protein. The table lists roughly 340,000 distinct CDR3 sequences, around 15% of them singletons. This sample comprised PBMCs, mostly from graft donor cells, obtained 360 days after TCRalphabeta/CD19-depleted stem cell transplant. Every receptor here comes from a male patient between 2 and 10 years old who had a stem cell transplant for acute lymphoblastic leukemia, so the T cells may come from the graft donor. Each CDR3 is given with its conserved first and last residue. Each record gives: V gene, J gene, CDR3 protein.

>TRBV28|TRBJ2-7
CASSSTQSYEQYF
>TRBV5-8|TRBJ2-5
CASRDRAQETQYF
>TRBV5-1|TRBJ1-4
CASSLDQMREKLFF
>TRBV7-9|TRBJ1-2
CASSPRVLYGYTF
>TRBV29-1|TRBJ2-7
CSVTQEGSGRRTHAYEQYF
>TRBV7-2|TRBJ2-5
CASSQTGRGAETQYF
>TRBV12-3/TRBV12-4|TRBJ1-5
CASSLEVSQGANQPQHF
>TRBV7-2|TRBJ2-2
CASSLVGTGGPGELFF
>TRBV4-1|TRBJ2-4
CASSQVGENIQYF
>TRBV20-1|TRBJ2-1
CSARTSGMSSYNEQFF
>TRBV24-1|TRBJ2-5
CATSDGAGAKGETQYF
>TRBV28|TRBJ2-3
CASSWTEYTDTQYF
>TRBV28|TRBJ2-2
CASSWLGAGVELFF
>TRBV15|TRBJ2-7
CATSSLGLGYEQYF
>TRBV7-9|TRBJ2-6
CASTQFISGANVLTF
>TRBV7-9|TRBJ2-4
CASSPQTGLAKNIQYF
>TRBV5-1|TRBJ2-3
CASSLGLDADTQYF
>TRBV6-2/TRBV6-3|TRBJ2-1
CASSKRLAGYNEQFF